This TCR beta chain was recovered during a study of cytomegalovirus exposure and HLA in healthy donors. Looking at the study overall: The Caucasian-associated ancestry cluster held 65% to 85% of around 380 genotyped donors.

A word on this clone: Its specificity is not known.

The study, taken as a whole, reports: TCR beta sequences reportedly predicted most subjects' HLA-A and HLA-B alleles accurately. Later analysis placed DRB1 highest and HLA-C lowest in TCR association rates, which differed by HLA locus.

In germline, CDR1 is LNHDA, CDR2 SQIVND (reference sequence). There are 14 residues in the CDR3. V lost 3 bases and J 1 base, leaving 7 bases between the germline ends. Amplification used 60 Vbeta primers and 13 Jbeta primers. Produced via immunoSEQ multiplex PCR; TCRdb's table is partial and in-frame only. The repertoire has 150,000 or so clones, 60% to 85% of them found once; the top ten carry roughly an eighth. Sequenced material: PBMCs. The source is a man between 40 and 49 years old in good health and CMV-seropositive. The rearrangement joins TRBV19 to TRBJ1-3; D unresolved. This CDR3 is CASSIAESGNTIYF. In DNA, the CDR3 is TGTGCCAGTAGTATCGCGGAATCTGGAAACACCATATATTTT.